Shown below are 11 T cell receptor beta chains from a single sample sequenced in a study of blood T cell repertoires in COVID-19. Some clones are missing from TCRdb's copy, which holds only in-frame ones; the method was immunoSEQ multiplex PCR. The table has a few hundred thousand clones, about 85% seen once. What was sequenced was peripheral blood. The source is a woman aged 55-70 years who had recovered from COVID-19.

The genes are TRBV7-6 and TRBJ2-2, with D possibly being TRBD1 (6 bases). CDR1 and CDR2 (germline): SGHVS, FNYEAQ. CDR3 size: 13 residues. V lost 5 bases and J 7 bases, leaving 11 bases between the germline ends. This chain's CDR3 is CASSQGQFGELFF. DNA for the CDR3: TGTGCCAGCAGCCAAGGACAGTTCGGGGAGCTGTTTTTT.

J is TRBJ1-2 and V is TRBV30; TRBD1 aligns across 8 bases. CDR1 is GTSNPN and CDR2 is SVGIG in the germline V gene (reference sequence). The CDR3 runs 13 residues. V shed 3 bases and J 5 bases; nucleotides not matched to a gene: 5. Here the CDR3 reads CAWRHRGWYGYTF. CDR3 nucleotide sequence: TGTGCCTGGAGGCACAGGGGGTGGTATGGCTACACCTTC.

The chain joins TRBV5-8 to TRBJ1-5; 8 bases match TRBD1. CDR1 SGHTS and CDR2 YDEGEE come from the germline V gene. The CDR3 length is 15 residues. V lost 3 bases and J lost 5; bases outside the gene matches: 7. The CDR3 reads CASSSPTGAYQPQHF. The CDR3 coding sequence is TGTGCCAGCAGCTCGCCGACAGGGGCTTATCAGCCCCAGCATTTT.

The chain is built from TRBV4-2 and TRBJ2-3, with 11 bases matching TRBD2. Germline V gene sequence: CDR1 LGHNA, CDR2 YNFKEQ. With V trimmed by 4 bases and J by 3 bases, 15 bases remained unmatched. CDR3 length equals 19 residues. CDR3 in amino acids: CASSLHLAGGALWTDTQYF. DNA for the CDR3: TGTGCCAGCAGCCTTCACTTAGCGGGGGGGGCCCTTTGGACAGATACGCAGTATTTT.

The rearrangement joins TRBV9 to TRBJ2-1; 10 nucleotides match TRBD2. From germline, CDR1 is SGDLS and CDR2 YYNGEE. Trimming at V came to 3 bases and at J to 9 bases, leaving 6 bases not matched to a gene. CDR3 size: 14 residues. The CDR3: CASSESGGVSEQFF. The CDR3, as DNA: TGTGCCAGCAGCGAAAGCGGGGGGGTAAGTGAGCAGTTCTTC.

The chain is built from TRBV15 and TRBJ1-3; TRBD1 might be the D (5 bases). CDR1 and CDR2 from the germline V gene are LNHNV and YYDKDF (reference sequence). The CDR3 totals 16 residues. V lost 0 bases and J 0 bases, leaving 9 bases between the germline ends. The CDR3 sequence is CATSREDTSSGNTIYF. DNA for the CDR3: TGTGCCACCAGCAGAGAGGACACCTCCTCTGGAAACACCATATATTTT.

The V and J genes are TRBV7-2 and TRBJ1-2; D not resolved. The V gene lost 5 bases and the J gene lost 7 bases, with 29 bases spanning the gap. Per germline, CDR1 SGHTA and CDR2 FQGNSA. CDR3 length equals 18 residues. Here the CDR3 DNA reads TGTGCCAGCAGCCCCCACCCTCTGAGGCGGGGTCCTACGGGTGGCTACACCTTC. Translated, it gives CASSPHPLRRGPTGGYTF.

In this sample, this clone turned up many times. The CDR3 protein is CASSFGNRGQETQYF. For the CDR3, the DNA is TGTGCCAGCAGCTTTGGGAACAGGGGGCAAGAGACCCAGTACTTC. V gene TRBV11-1 combines with J gene TRBJ2-5; 8 bases are shared with TRBD1. There are 15 residues in the CDR3. Trimming at V came to 3 bases and at J to 2 bases, leaving 5 bases not matched to a gene. Germline V gene sequence: CDR1 SGHAT, CDR2 FQDESV (reference sequence).

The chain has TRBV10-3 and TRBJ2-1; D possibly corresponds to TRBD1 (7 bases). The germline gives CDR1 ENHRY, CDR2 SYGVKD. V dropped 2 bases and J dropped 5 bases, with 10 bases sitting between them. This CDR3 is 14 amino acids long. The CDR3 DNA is TGTGCCATCAGTGAGCAGGGGGGAAACAATGAGCAGTTCTTC. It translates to CAISEQGGNNEQFF.

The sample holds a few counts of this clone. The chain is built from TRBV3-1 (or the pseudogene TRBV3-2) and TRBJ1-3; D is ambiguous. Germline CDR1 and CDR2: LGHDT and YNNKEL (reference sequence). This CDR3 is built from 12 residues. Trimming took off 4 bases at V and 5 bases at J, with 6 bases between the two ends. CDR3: CASSPYRNTIYF. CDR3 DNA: TGTGCCAGCAGCCCGTATAGAAACACCATATATTTT.

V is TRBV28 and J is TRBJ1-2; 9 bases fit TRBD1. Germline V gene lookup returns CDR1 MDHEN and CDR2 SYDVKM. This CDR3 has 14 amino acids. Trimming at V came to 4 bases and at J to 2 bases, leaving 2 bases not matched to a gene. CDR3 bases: TGTGCCAGCAGTTCCGGGACAGGGAACTATGGCTACACCTTC. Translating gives CASSSGTGNYGYTF.